This record looks at one T cell receptor beta chain sequence and its context. As yet, its antigen is unknown. The CDR3 loop spans 15 amino acids. V lost 3 bases to trimming and J lost 6 bases; unmatched junction nucleotides: 5. Germline assignment: CDR1 SNHLY and CDR2 FYNNEI. The approximately 120-subject validation cohort, separate from the roughly 700-subject first cohort, included the donors. This sample stems from a study of cytomegalovirus exposure and HLA in healthy donors. Study as a whole: A later analysis reported the same platform for the 90 to 150 validation repertoires and the roughly 700 first-cohort repertoires.

Overall study results and limits: The listing of 150 to 200 TCR beta chains classed them as cytomegalovirus-associated. It was reported that the classifier diagnosed cytomegalovirus status with high specificity and sensitivity in both the original and validation cohorts.

Data came from immunoSEQ multiplex PCR; TCRdb stores just in-frame clones and leaves some out. The sample includes over 250,000 clones, around 85% seen only once; the top ten take around 1%. Sequenced input: PBMCs. The rearrangement uses TRBV2 and TRBJ2-2; 9 positions match TRBD1. This TCR derives from a woman aged 18-29 years in good health and CMV-seronegative. The CDR3 sequence: CASSDPGTGSGELFF. The DNA for the CDR3 is TGTGCCAGCAGTGACCCCGGGACAGGGTCCGGGGAGCTGTTTTTT. The full variable domain, completed using reference TRBV2 and TRBJ2-2, is EPEVTQTPSHQVTQMGQEVILRCVPISNHLYFYWYRQILGQKVEFLVSFYNNEISEKSEIFDDQFSVERPDGSNFTLKIRSTKLEDSAMYFCASSDPGTGSGELFFGEGSRLTVL.